This T cell receptor beta chain appears in the sequencing data of a study of T cell changes during pregnancy in multiple sclerosis. Produced via immunoSEQ multiplex PCR; TCRdb's table is partial and in-frame only. The table lists some 60,000 clones, around 92% of them singletons. The germline V gene has CDR1 LNHNV and CDR2 YYDKDF (reference sequence). This CDR3 region has 18 residues. V lost 1 base and J 8 bases, leaving 24 bases between the germline ends. This clone was seen just once. This TCR was recovered from a female donor in good health, enrolled as a control in a pregnancy study. This chain connects TRBV15 to TRBJ2-1; D is perhaps TRBD2 (6 bases). Sequences were derived from peripheral blood, sampled in the second trimester of pregnancy. The CDR3 coding sequence is TGTGCCACCAGCAGAGTTAGTCCTAAAAAAGCTATAGCGGATGAGCAGTTCTTC. As protein: CATSRVSPKKAIADEQFF.